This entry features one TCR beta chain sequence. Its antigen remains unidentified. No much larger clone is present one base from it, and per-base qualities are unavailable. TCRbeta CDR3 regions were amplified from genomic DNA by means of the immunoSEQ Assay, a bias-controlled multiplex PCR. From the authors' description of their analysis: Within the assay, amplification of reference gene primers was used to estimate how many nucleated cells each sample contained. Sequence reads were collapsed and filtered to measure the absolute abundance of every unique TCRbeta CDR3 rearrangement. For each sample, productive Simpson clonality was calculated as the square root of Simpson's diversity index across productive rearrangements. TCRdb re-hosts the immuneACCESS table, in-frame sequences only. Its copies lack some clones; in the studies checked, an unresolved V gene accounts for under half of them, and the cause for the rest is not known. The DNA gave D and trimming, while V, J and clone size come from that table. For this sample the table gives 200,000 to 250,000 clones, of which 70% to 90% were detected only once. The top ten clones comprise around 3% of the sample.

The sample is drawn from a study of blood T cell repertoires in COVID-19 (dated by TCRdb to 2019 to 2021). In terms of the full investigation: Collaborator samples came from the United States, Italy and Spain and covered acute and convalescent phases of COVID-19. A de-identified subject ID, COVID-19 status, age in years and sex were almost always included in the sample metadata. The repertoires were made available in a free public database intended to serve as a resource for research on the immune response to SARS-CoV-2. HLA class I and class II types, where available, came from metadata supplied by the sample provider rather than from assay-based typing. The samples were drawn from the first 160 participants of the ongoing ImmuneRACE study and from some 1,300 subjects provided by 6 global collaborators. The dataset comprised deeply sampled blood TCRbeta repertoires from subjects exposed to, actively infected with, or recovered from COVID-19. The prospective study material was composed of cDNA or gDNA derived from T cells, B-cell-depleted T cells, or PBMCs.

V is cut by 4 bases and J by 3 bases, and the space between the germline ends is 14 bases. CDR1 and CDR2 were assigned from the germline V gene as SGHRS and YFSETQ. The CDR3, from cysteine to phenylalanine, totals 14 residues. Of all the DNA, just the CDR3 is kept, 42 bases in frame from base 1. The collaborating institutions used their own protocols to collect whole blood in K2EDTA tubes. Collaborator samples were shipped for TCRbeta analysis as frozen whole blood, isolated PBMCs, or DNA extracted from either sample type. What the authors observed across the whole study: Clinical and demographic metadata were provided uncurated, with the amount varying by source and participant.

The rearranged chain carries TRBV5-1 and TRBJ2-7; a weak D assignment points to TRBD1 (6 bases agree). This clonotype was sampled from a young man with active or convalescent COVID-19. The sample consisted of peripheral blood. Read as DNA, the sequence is TGCGCCAGCAGCGAGTCAGGGGCGTACTACGAGCAGTACTTC. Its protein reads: CASSESGAYYEQYF.